A single T cell receptor (beta chain) is shown here with its context. This sample is drawn from a study of CD8+ T cells in alopecia areata. TCR sequencing used cDNA made by reverse transcription of extracted RNA. The repertoire was sequenced with immunoSEQ multiplex PCR; TCRdb's copy has only in-frame clones and lacks some. The sample consists of about 200,000 clones, roughly 50% of them appearing once. Germline lookup yields CDR1 SNHLY and CDR2 FYNNEI. The length of the CDR3 is 15 residues. The V segment lost 6 bases and the J segment 4 bases; nucleotides outside the gene matches: 11. Sequenced: CD8+ T cells sorted from blood. This sequence was found in a human donor in good health. V gene TRBV2 combines with J gene TRBJ1-1; 7 bases are shared with TRBD1. The CDR3 region is CASRELYRGGTEAFF. CDR3 DNA: TGTGCCAGCAGGGAGTTGTACAGGGGAGGCACTGAAGCTTTCTTT.